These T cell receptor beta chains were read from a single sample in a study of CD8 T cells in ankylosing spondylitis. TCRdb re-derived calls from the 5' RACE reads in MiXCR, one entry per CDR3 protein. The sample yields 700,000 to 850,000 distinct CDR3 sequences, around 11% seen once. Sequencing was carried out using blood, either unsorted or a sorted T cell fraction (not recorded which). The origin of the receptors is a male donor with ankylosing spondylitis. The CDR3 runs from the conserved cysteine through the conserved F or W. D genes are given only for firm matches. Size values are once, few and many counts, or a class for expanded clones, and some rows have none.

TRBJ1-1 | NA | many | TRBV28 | TGTGCCAGCAGTTTTATCAGGGGCCGACTTATGGAAACTGAAGCTTTCTTT | CASSFIRGRLMETEAFF
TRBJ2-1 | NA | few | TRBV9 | TGTGCCAGCAGCGTATCCGCCTTCCTCTCCTACAATGAGCAGTTCTTC | CASSVSAFLSYNEQFF
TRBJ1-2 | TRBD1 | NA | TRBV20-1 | TGCAGTGCTAGAGACAACAGGGGAAATGGCTACACCTTC | CSARDNRGNGYTF
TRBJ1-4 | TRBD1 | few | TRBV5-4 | TGTGCCAGCAGCTCGACGGGGACAGGGGACTATAATGAAAAACTGTTTTTT | CASSSTGTGDYNEKLFF
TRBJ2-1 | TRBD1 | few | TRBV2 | TGTGCCAGCTCCCCTCTGAGACAGGGACAGGGGCAGTTCTTC | CASSPLRQGQGQFF
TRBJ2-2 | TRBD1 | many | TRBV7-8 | TGTGCCAGCAGCTGGACAGGGGATGCCGGGGAGCTGTTTTTT | CASSWTGDAGELFF
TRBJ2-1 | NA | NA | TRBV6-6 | TGTGCCAGCAGTACTAACCTTGACGACGAGGAGTTCTTC | CASSTNLDDEEFF
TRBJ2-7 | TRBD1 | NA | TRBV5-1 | TGCGCCAGCAGCTTGAGCCCGGGACAGACCTACGAGCAGTACTTC | CASSLSPGQTYEQYF
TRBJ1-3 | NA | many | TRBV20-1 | TGCAGTGCTAGTGCCGGGGGCGGCGGAAACACCATATATTTT | CSASAGGGGNTIYF
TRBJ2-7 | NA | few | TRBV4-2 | TGTGCCAGCAGCCAAGGGAACGGGGGCTCCTACGAGCAGTACTTC | CASSQGNGGSYEQYF
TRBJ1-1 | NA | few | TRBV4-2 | TGTGCCAGCAGCCACCCGACAGCGAACACTGAAGCTTTCTTT | CASSHPTANTEAFF
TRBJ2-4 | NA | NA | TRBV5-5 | TGTGCCAGGACCAGGGAAATAGCCAAAAACATTCAGTACTTC | CARTREIAKNIQYF
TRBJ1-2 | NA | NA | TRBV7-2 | TGTGCCAGCAGCTTAGACGCGGGATTGGGTGGCTACACCTTC | CASSLDAGLGGYTF
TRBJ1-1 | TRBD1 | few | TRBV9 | TGTGCCAGCAGCCACCTCAAAGCGACAGGGGAAAACACTGAAGCTTTCTTT | CASSHLKATGENTEAFF
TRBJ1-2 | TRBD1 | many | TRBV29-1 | TGCAGCGGGCAGGGGGCCGATGGCTACACCTTC | CSGQGADGYTF
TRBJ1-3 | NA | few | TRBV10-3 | TGTGCCATCAAGGTTAGCTCTGGAAACACCATATATTTT | CAIKVSSGNTIYF
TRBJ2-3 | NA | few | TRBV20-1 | TGCAGTGCTGGCCGAGCGGGAGCAGGGGGAGATACGCAGTATTTT | CSAGRAGAGGDTQYF
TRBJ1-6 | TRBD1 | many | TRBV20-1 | TGCAGTGCTACCCGGACAGGAGAGTATAATTCACCCCTCCACTTT | CSATRTGEYNSPLHF
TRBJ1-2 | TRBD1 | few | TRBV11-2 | TGTGCCAGCAGCATCGACAGGGCCAACTATGGCTACACCTTC | CASSIDRANYGYTF
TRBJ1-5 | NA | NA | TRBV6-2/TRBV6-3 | TGTGCCAGCAGTTACTCGACGGGACACACTACCACAAATCAGCCCCAGCATTTT | CASSYSTGHTTTNQPQHF
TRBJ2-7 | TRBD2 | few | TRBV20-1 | TGCAGTGCTAGAGATACTAGCGGGGCATACGAGCAGTACTTC | CSARDTSGAYEQYF
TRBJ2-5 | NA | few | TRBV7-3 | TGTGCCAGCAGCATAGCCGGAGAAGAGACCCAGTACTTC | CASSIAGEETQYF
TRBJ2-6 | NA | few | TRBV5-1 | TGCGCCAGCAGCTTGGATCCACATCCAAGCTCTGGGGCCAACGTCCTGACTTTC | CASSLDPHPSSGANVLTF
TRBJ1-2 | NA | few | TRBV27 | TGTGCCAGCAGTGAAAGGGGGGCGAATGGCTACACCTTC | CASSERGANGYTF
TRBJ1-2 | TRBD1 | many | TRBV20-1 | TGCAGTGCTTCCACAGGGGAATATGGCTACACCTTC | CSASTGEYGYTF
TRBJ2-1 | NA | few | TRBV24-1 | TGTGCCACCAGTGACAGTCTCCTAGGATACAATGAGCAGTTCTTC | CATSDSLLGYNEQFF
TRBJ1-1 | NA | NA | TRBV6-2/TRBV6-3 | TGTGCCAGCAGTCTTGTCGACCTTAATAGGGACACTGAAGCTTTCTTT | CASSLVDLNRDTEAFF
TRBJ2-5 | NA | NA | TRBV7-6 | TGTGCCAGCAGCTTTAACCCCTCCCCTCAAGAGACCCAGTACTTC | CASSFNPSPQETQYF
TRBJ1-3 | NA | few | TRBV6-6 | TGTGCCAGCAGTCGCGAGACAGTCTCTGGAAACACCATATATTTT | CASSRETVSGNTIYF
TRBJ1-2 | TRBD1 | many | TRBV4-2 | TGTGCCAGCAGCCCCCTGGGACAGACCTATGGCTACACCTTC | CASSPLGQTYGYTF
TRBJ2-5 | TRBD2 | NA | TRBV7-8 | TGTGCCAGCAGCTGGTCGGGACTAGCGGACACACAAGAGACCCAGTACTTC | CASSWSGLADTQETQYF
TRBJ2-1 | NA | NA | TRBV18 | TGTGCCAGCTCACTCCGGGACGGAGCGTACAATGAGCAGTTCTTC | CASSLRDGAYNEQFF
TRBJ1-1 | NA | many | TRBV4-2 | TGTGCCAGCAGCCAAGCAACAGTAAAACGTACTGAAGCTTTCTTT | CASSQATVKRTEAFF
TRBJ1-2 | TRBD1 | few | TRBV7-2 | TGTGCCAGCAGCATTGGGACAGCCACTAACTATGGCTACACCTTC | CASSIGTATNYGYTF
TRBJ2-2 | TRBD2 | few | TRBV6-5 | TGTGCCAGCAGTTACCCGTTAGCGGGGGGAACAAACACCGGGGAGCTGTTTTTT | CASSYPLAGGTNTGELFF
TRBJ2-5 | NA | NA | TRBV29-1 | TGCAGCGTTGAGGGTGGGGTGTTGGGAGAGACCCAGTACTTC | CSVEGGVLGETQYF
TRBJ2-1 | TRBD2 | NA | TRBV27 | TGTGCCAGCAGTTTAAGGGACTTTAGCGGGTCGAGCTCCTACAATGAGCAGTTCTTC | CASSLRDFSGSSSYNEQFF
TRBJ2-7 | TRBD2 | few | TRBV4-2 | TGTGCCAGCAGCCAAGAGCTGCGGCAGCGGGAGTCCTACGAGCAGTACTTC | CASSQELRQRESYEQYF
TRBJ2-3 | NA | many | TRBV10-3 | TGTGCCATCAGGGGACCAGATACGCAGTATTTT | CAIRGPDTQYF
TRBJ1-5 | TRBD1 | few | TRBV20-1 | TGCAGTGCTAGGGGGGACAGTTATAGCAATCAGCCCCAGCATTTT | CSARGDSYSNQPQHF
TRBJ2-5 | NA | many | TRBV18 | TGTGCCAGCAGTCCGCGCCAAGAGACCCAGTACTTC | CASSPRQETQYF
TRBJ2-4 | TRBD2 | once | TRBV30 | TGTGCCTGGAGCCGGGGGGGGGTAGCCAAAAACATTCAGTACTTC | CAWSRGGVAKNIQYF
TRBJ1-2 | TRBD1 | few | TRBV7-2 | TGTGCCAGCAGCTCAACAGGGGGAAGACTCGATGGCTACACCTTC | CASSSTGGRLDGYTF
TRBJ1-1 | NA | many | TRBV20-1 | TGCAGTGCCCGTGGTACGAGAAGAAACACTGAAGCTTTCTTT | CSARGTRRNTEAFF
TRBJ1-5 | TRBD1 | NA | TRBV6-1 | TGTGCCAGCAGACGGGACAGGGGCGATCAGCCCCAGCATTTT | CASRRDRGDQPQHF
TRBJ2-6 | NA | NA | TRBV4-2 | TGTGCCAGCAGCCAAGATAGGAAGCAGGGGACTTCCGGGGCCAACGTCCTGACTTTC | CASSQDRKQGTSGANVLTF
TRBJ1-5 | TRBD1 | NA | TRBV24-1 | TGTGCCACCCGACAGGGGCAAAATCAGCCCCAGCATTTT | CATRQGQNQPQHF
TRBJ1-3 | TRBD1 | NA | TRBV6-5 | TGTGCCAGCAGTTACTTTCCAGGGGGCGCCGCGGGAAACACCATATATTTT | CASSYFPGGAAGNTIYF
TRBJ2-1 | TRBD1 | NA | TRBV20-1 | TGCAGTGCTAGAGATCCGACAGGGGGCCAGGATGAGCAGTTCTTC | CSARDPTGGQDEQFF
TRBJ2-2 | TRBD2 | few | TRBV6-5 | TGTGCCAGCAGTTACCCGACTAGCGGTACCTCACGGGGCACCGGGGAGCTGTTTTTT | CASSYPTSGTSRGTGELFF
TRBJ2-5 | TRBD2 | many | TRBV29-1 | TGCAGCGTTGACCGACTAGCGGGCAAAGAGACCCAGTACTTC | CSVDRLAGKETQYF
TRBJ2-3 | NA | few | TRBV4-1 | TGCGCCAGCAGGCTATCGGATCTAAGCACAGATACGCAGTATTTT | CASRLSDLSTDTQYF
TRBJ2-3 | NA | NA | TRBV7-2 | TGTGCCAGCAGCTTCCGCTCCGCCCCCGATACGCAGTATTTT | CASSFRSAPDTQYF
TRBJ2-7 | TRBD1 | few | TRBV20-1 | TGCAGTGCGATTAGACAGGGCGACGAGCAGTACTTC | CSAIRQGDEQYF
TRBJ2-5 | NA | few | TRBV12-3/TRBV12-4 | TGTGCCAGCAGTCCGACCGGACACCACGGCGGGACCCAGTACTTC | CASSPTGHHGGTQYF
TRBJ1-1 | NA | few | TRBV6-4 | TGTGCCAGCAGTGACTCGCGAGTTCGCGAAGCTTTCTTT | CASSDSRVREAFF
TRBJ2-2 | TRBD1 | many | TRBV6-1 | TGTGCCAGCAGTCGGGCCCCCGGGACAGCGAACACCGGGGAGCTGTTTTTT | CASSRAPGTANTGELFF
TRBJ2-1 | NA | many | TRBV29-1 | TGCAGCGTTGTAGCAGCATCCTACAATGAGCAGTTCTTC | CSVVAASYNEQFF
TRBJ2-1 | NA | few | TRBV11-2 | TGTGCCAGCAGCTTGCAAAGTGCCCAGCCAGGAAATGAGCAGTTCTTC | CASSLQSAQPGNEQFF